The rows below give T cell receptor beta chains drawn from one sample of a study of cytomegalovirus exposure and HLA in healthy donors. Profiled with immunoSEQ multiplex PCR; TCRdb holds only in-frame clones, not every one. Of some 150,000 clones detected, around nine tenths appear once; the ten largest clones hold roughly 2.7%. Sequences were obtained from PBMCs. These TCRs come from a young man in good health and CMV-seropositive. Each CDR3 is given with its conserved first and last residue. Fields, in order: clone size, J gene, D gene, V gene, CDR3 protein, CDR3 DNA. A D gene is named only where the DNA matches it firmly. Some rows have no size entry. The others give once, few or many, or a class for an expanded clone.

.	TRBJ2-3	.	TRBV7-2	CASSLGTSPYTDTQYF	TGTGCCAGCAGCTTAGGAACTAGTCCGTACACAGATACGCAGTATTTT
.	TRBJ1-2	TRBD1	TRBV30	CAWSRVGRGLTNYGYTF	TGTGCCTGGAGTCGGGTTGGCAGGGGGCTTACTAACTATGGCTACACCTTC
.	TRBJ2-7	TRBD2	TRBV4-3	CASSQGLAGSSSYEQYF	TGCGCCAGCAGCCAAGGACTAGCGGGGTCGAGCTCCTACGAGCAGTACTTC
.	TRBJ2-7	TRBD1	TRBV5-6	CASSLGQDYEQYF	TGTGCCAGCAGCCTGGGACAGGACTACGAGCAGTACTTC
.	TRBJ2-1	.	TRBV9	CASSLRGNEQFF	TGTGCCAGCAGCCTGAGGGGGAATGAGCAGTTCTTC
.	TRBJ2-1	TRBD2	TRBV11-3	CASSPRSGNEQFF	TGTGCCAGCAGCCCCCGTAGCGGGAATGAGCAGTTCTTC
once	TRBJ2-2	.	TRBV27	CASRTDRYTGELFF	TGTGCCAGCAGGACCGACAGATACACCGGGGAGCTGTTTTTT
.	TRBJ2-7	TRBD2	TRBV5-6	CASSWAVAGTPYEQYF	TGTGCCAGCAGCTGGGCAGTAGCGGGGACCCCCTACGAGCAGTACTTC
.	TRBJ1-1	.	TRBV2	CASSDPREGAEAFF	TGTGCCAGCAGTGACCCCAGGGAAGGGGCTGAAGCTTTCTTT
.	TRBJ2-7	TRBD2	TRBV6-4	CASIQGVAGYSYEQYF	TGTGCCAGCATCCAGGGAGTAGCGGGGTACTCCTACGAGCAGTACTTC
.	TRBJ2-7	.	TRBV6-1	CASSEAGRSYEQYF	TGTGCCAGCAGTGAAGCGGGGCGGAGCTACGAGCAGTACTTC
.	TRBJ2-1	.	TRBV14	CASSQGRRDGYEQFF	TGTGCCAGCAGCCAAGGGCGGCGGGACGGGTATGAGCAGTTCTTC
.	TRBJ1-3	TRBD1	TRBV5-8	CASSLAGRDRYF	TGTGCCAGCAGCTTGGCCGGAAGGGACAGATATTTT
.	TRBJ2-7	.	TRBV2	CASSSGSYEQYF	TGTGCCAGCAGTTCAGGATCCTACGAGCAGTACTTC
.	TRBJ1-2	.	TRBV11-2	CASSASGKTGYTF	TGTGCCAGCAGCGCCTCAGGCAAAACGGGCTACACCTTC
.	TRBJ2-2	.	TRBV15	CATSTSDTLTGELFF	TGTGCCACCAGCACATCGGACACCCTTACCGGGGAGCTGTTTTTT
.	TRBJ2-3	TRBD2	TRBV6-1	CASRSGGTDTQYF	TGTGCCAGTCGATCGGGGGGAACAGATACGCAGTATTTT
.	TRBJ2-6	.	TRBV7-9	CASSPRAGRTGANVLTF	TGTGCCAGCAGCCCCCGGGCAGGGAGGACTGGGGCCAACGTCCTGACTTTC
.	TRBJ2-2	.	TRBV9	CASSVWMGPNTGELFF	TGTGCCAGCAGCGTATGGATGGGCCCGAACACCGGGGAGCTGTTTTTT
.	TRBJ1-1	TRBD1	TRBV18	CASSPFWTGAMNTEAFF	TGTGCCAGCTCACCATTTTGGACAGGGGCGATGAACACTGAAGCTTTCTTT
.	TRBJ2-1	.	TRBV7-6	CASSRGGNEQFF	TGTGCCAGCAGCAGAGGTGGTAATGAGCAGTTCTTC
few	TRBJ2-7	TRBD2	TRBV19	CASSDPSGEFYEQYF	TGTGCCAGTAGCGACCCTAGCGGGGAATTCTACGAGCAGTACTTC
.	TRBJ1-1	TRBD1	TRBV27	CASRTGRYSEAFF	TGTGCCAGCAGGACAGGGCGTTATTCTGAAGCTTTCTTT
.	TRBJ2-7	TRBD2	TRBV6-5	CASSILAGITYEQYF	TGTGCCAGCAGCATACTAGCGGGGATCACCTACGAGCAGTACTTC
.	TRBJ1-4	.	TRBV30	CASQGTNEKLFF	TGTGCCTCTCAGGGTACTAATGAAAAACTGTTTTTT
.	TRBJ2-3	.	TRBV4-3	CASSLGGGTDTQYF	TGCGCCAGCAGCCTTGGAGGGGGCACAGATACGCAGTATTTT
.	TRBJ2-7	.	TRBV6-1	CASRPTRDTDYEQYF	TGTGCCAGCAGGCCAACCCGGGACACAGACTACGAGCAGTACTTC
few	TRBJ2-2	TRBD1	TRBV7-9	CASSFPEGQLMGGELFF	TGTGCCAGCAGCTTTCCTGAGGGACAGCTAATGGGAGGGGAGCTGTTTTTT
few	TRBJ1-1	TRBD1	TRBV29-1	CSAQTGDRGEAFF	TGCAGCGCCCAAACAGGGGATCGGGGGGAAGCTTTCTTT
once	TRBJ1-5	TRBD1	TRBV28	CASSLPRQGLSNQPQHF	TGTGCCAGCAGTTTACCCCGACAGGGCCTTAGCAATCAGCCCCAGCATTTT
once	TRBJ2-7	.	TRBV27	CASSLSTAWYEQYF	TGTGCCAGCAGTTTATCGACAGCCTGGTACGAGCAGTACTTC
.	TRBJ2-5	TRBD2	TRBV27	CASSLGRGGSQETQYF	TGTGCCAGCAGTTTGGGACGGGGGGGGTCCCAAGAGACCCAGTACTTC
.	TRBJ1-1	.	TRBV2	CASRGLGPEAFF	TGTGCCAGCAGGGGACTGGGGCCTGAAGCTTTCTTT
.	TRBJ2-7	.	TRBV4-2	CASSQDLNYEQYF	TGTGCCAGCAGCCAAGATCTAAACTACGAGCAGTACTTC
.	TRBJ1-2	.	TRBV19	CASSVAGTSYGYTF	TGTGCCAGTAGTGTCGCGGGGACTTCCTATGGCTACACCTTC
once	TRBJ1-4	.	TRBV13	CASSPGLFGEKLFF	TGTGCCAGCAGCCCGGGGTTGTTCGGTGAAAAACTGTTTTTT
.	TRBJ1-2	TRBD1	TRBV7-9	CASSFGQGGYGYTF	TGTGCCAGCAGCTTTGGACAGGGTGGCTATGGCTACACCTTC
once	TRBJ2-4	.	TRBV18	CASSPSVEDIQYF	TGTGCCAGCTCACCATCCGTCGAGGACATTCAGTACTTC
.	TRBJ2-3	TRBD2	TRBV28	CASSFSRTSGGGTDTQYF	TGTGCCAGCAGTTTTTCTCGGACTAGCGGAGGGGGCACAGATACGCAGTATTTT
.	TRBJ2-7	TRBD1	TRBV29-1	CSAGQGYEQYF	TGCAGCGCCGGACAGGGCTACGAGCAGTACTTC
.	TRBJ1-4	.	TRBV28	CASSPVDSSTNEKLFF	TGTGCCAGCAGCCCTGTGGACAGCTCAACTAATGAAAAACTGTTTTTT
.	TRBJ2-1	TRBD2	TRBV19	CASSTLAGGHNEQFF	TGTGCCAGTAGTACCCTAGCGGGAGGCCACAATGAGCAGTTCTTC
.	TRBJ2-7	TRBD1	TRBV30	CAWNGQGNYEQYF	TGTGCCTGGAATGGACAGGGGAACTACGAGCAGTACTTC
.	TRBJ1-5	TRBD1	TRBV7-6	CASSQGTGGQPQHF	TGTGCCAGCAGCCAAGGGACAGGCGGTCAGCCCCAGCATTTT
few	TRBJ2-3	.	TRBV11-2	CASSAGVTDTQYF	TGTGCCAGCAGCGCAGGGGTCACAGATACGCAGTATTTT
few	TRBJ2-3	.	TRBV18	CASSPGRGVDGDTQYF	TGTGCCAGCTCACCAGGCAGGGGGGTTGATGGTGATACGCAGTATTTT
.	TRBJ1-6	.	TRBV7-2	CASSSTGDSPLHF	TGTGCCAGCAGCTCGACGGGGGATTCACCCCTCCACTTT
.	TRBJ2-7	TRBD2	TRBV27	CASSWRPSGSYEQYF	TGTGCCAGCAGTTGGAGACCTAGCGGCTCCTACGAGCAGTACTTC
.	TRBJ2-3	TRBD2	TRBV7-9	CASSSTSGLSSDTQYF	TGTGCCAGCAGCTCTACTAGCGGGCTAAGCTCAGATACGCAGTATTTT
.	TRBJ2-7	TRBD1	TRBV6-5	CASRAGTGSYEQYF	TGTGCCAGCAGGGCCGGGACAGGGTCCTACGAGCAGTACTTC
.	TRBJ2-7	TRBD2	TRBV9	CASSVGGLNYEQYF	TGTGCCAGCAGCGTCGGGGGACTAAACTACGAGCAGTACTTC
few	TRBJ2-2	.	TRBV11-2	CASSLARTGELFF	TGTGCCAGCAGCTTAGCCCGGACTGGGGAGCTGTTTTTT
.	TRBJ2-1	TRBD1	TRBV28	CASSLLLGTGIDEQFF	TGTGCCAGCAGTTTATTGTTGGGGACAGGGATAGATGAGCAGTTCTTC